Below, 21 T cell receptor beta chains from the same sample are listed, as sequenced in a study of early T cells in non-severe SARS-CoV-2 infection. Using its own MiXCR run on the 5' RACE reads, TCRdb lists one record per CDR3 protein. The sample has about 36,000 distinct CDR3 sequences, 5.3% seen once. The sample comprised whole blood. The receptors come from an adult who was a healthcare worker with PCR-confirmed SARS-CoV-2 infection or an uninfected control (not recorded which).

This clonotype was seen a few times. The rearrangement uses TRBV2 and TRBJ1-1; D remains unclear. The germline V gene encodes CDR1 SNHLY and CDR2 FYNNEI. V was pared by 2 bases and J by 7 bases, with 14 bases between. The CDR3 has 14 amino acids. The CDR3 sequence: CASSEILGKGEAFF. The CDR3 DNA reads TGTGCCAGCAGTGAAATCCTGGGGAAGGGTGAAGCTTTCTTT.

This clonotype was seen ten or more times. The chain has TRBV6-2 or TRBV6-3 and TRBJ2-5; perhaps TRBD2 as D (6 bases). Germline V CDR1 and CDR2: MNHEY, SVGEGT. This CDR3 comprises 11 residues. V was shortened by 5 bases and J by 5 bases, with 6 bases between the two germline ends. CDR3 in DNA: TGTGCCAGCAGTCGGGGGGAGACCCAGTACTTC. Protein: CASSRGETQYF.

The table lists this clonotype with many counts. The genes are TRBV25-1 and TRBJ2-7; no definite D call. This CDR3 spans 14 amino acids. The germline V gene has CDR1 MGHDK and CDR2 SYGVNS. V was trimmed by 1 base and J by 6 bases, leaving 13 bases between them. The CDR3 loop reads CASSELAIQGEQYF. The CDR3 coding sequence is TGTGCCAGCAGTGAATTGGCCATTCAAGGCGAGCAGTACTTC.

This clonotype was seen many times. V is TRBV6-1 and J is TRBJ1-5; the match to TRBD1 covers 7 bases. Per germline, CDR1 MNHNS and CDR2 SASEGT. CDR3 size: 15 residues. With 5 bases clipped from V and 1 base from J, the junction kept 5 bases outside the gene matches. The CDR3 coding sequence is TGTGCCAGCAGTACCGCGGGACAGAGCAATCAGCCCCAGCATTTT. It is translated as CASSTAGQSNQPQHF.

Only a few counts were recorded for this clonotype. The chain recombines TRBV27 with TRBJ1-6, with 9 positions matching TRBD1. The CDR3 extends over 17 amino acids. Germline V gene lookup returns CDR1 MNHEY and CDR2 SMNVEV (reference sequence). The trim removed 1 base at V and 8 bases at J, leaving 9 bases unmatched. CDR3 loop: CASSLFMRQGVYSPLHF. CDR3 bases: TGTGCCAGCAGTTTATTTATGAGACAGGGGGTTTATTCACCCCTCCACTTT.

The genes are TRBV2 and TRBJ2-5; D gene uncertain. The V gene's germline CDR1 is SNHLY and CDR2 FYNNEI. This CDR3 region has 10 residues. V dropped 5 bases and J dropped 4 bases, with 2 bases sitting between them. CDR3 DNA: TGTGCCAGCAGTCGAGAGACCCAGTACTTC. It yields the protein CASSRETQYF.

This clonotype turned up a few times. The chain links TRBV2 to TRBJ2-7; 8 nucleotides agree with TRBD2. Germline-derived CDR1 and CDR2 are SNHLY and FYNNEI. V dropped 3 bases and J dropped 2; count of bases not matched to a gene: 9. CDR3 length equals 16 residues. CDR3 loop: CASSEGPGTRPYEQYF. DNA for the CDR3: TGTGCCAGCAGTGAGGGGCCCGGGACTAGGCCCTACGAGCAGTACTTC.

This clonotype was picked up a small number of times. CDR3 protein: CASRGPGEDTQYF. The CDR3 DNA reads TGTGCCAGCAGGGGACCGGGGGAAGATACGCAGTATTTT. This chain links TRBV7-3 with TRBJ2-3; D is possibly TRBD2 (6 bases). The germline V and J ends were trimmed by 6 bases and 5 bases, with 12 bases remaining between them. Germline CDR1 reads SGHTA; CDR2 reads FQGTGA. The CDR3 consists of 13 residues.

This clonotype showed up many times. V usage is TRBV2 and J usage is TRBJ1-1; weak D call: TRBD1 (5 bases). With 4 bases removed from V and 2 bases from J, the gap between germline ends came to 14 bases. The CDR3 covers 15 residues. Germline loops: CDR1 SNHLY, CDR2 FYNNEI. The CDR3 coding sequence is TGTGCCAGCAGTGCGAGGGACGTGCAAAACACTGAAGCTTTCTTT. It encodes CASSARDVQNTEAFF.

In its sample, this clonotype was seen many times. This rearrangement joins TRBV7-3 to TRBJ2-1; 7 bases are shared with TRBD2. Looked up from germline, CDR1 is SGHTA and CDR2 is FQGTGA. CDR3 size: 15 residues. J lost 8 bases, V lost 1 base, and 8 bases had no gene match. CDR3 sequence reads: CASSLIRGRAYEQFF. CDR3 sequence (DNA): TGTGCCAGCAGCTTAATCCGGGGGAGGGCCTATGAGCAGTTCTTC.

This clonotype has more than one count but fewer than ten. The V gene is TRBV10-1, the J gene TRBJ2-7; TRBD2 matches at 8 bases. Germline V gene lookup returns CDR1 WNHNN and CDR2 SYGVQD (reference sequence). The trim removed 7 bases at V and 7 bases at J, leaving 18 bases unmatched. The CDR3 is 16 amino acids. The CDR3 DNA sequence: TGCGCCAGCACCGAGGGAAAGCGGGAGCCTCCCGGGGAGCAGTACTTC. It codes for CASTEGKREPPGEQYF.

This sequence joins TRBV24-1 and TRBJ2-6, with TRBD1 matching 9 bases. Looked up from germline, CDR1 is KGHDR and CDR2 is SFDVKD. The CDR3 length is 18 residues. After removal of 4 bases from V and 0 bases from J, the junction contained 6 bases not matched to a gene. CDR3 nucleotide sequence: TGTGCCACCAGTGACCCTCCGGGACAGGGCTCTGGGGCCAACGTCCTGACTTTC. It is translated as CATSDPPGQGSGANVLTF.

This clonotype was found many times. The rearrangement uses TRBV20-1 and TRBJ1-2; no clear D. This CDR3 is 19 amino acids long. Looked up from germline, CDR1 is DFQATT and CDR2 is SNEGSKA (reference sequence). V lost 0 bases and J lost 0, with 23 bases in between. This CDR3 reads CSARDLRNEGSGANYGYTF. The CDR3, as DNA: TGCAGTGCTAGAGATTTACGTAACGAAGGGAGCGGGGCTAACTATGGCTACACCTTC.

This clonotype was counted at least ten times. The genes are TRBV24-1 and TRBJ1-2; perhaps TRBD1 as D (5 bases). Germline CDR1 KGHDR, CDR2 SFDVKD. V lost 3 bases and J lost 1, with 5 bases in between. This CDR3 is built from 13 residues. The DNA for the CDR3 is TGTGCCACCAGTGATAGGGGTAACTATGGCTACACCTTC. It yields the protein CATSDRGNYGYTF.

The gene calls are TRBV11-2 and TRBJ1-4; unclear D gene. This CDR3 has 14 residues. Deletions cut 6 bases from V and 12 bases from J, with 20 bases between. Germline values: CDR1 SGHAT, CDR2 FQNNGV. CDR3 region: CASRRTDEHEELFF. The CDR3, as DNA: TGTGCCAGCAGGCGGACGGACGAACACGAGGAACTGTTTTTT.

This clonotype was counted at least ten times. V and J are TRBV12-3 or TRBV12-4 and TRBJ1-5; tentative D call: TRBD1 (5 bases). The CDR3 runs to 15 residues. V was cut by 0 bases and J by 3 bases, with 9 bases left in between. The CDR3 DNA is TGTGCCAGCAGTTTAGCGCAGGGTACCAATCAGCCCCAGCATTTT. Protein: CASSLAQGTNQPQHF.

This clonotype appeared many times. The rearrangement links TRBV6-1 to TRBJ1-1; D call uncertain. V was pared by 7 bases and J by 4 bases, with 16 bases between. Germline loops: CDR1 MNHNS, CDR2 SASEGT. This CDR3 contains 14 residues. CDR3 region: CASIPEWVGTEAFF. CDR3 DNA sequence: TGTGCCAGCATCCCTGAATGGGTTGGCACTGAAGCTTTCTTT.

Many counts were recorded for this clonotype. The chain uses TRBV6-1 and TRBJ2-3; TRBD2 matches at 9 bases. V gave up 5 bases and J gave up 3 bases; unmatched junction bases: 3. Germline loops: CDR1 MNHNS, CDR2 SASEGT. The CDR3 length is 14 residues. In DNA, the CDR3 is TGTGCCAGCAGTAATAGCGGGAGAACAGATACGCAGTATTTT. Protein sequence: CASSNSGRTDTQYF.

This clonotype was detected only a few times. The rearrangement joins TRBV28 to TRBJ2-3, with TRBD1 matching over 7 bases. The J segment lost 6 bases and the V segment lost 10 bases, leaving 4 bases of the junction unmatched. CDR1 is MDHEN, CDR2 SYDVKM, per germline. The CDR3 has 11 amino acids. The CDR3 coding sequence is TGTGCCACCTTACAGGGGGATACGCAGTATTTT. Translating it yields CATLQGDTQYF.

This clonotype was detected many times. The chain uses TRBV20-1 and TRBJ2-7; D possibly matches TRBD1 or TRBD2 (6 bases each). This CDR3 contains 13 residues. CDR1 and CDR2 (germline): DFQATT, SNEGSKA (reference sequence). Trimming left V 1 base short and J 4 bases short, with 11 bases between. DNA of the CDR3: TGCAGTGCTAGAGTGCAGGGGAGGTACGAGCAGTACTTC. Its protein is CSARVQGRYEQYF.

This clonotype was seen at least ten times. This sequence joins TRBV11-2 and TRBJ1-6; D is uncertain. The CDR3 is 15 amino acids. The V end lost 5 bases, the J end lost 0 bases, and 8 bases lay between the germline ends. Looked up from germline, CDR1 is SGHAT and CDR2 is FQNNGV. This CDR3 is CASSLSASYNSPLHF. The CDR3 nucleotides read TGTGCCAGCAGCCTATCGGCCTCCTATAATTCACCCCTCCACTTT.